A selection of T cell receptor beta chains follows, all from one sample in a study of blood T cell repertoires in COVID-19. Produced via immunoSEQ multiplex PCR; TCRdb's table is partial and in-frame only. The sample lists about 98,000 clones, around 86% seen once, with around 2.9% in the top ten. The sample consisted of peripheral blood. The receptors were gathered from a man aged 50 or older with active or convalescent COVID-19. Each CDR3 is given with its conserved first and last residue. The D gene is left open where the match is weak. Not all rows give a size; the values are once, few, many and, for expanded clones, a class.

- | TRBJ2-5 | - | TRBV3-1/TRBV3-2 | CASSLKRIQETQYF | TGTGCCAGCAGCCTAAAGCGGATCCAAGAGACCCAGTACTTC
- | TRBJ1-5 | TRBD1 | TRBV6-7 | CASILTGVRGNQPQHF | TGTGCCAGCATTTTGACAGGGGTAAGGGGCAATCAGCCCCAGCATTTT
few | TRBJ2-2 | TRBD1 | TRBV7-9 | CASSLASTGITGELFF | TGTGCCAGCAGCTTAGCGTCGACAGGGATCACCGGGGAGCTGTTTTTT
- | TRBJ2-1 | TRBD2 | TRBV7-2 | CASSPRVAGDYNEQFF | TGTGCCAGCAGCCCGCGAGTAGCGGGGGACTACAATGAGCAGTTCTTC
- | TRBJ1-1 | - | TRBV10-1 | CASTPDSVEATEAFF | TGCGCCAGCACCCCGGACAGTGTGGAGGCCACTGAAGCTTTCTTT
once | TRBJ1-2 | - | TRBV6-5 | CASTTPGGGGYGYTF | TGTGCCAGCACCACTCCGGGGGGAGGCGGCTATGGCTACACCTTC
- | TRBJ2-3 | - | TRBV28 | CASSSGSHTDTQYF | TGTGCCAGCAGTTCCGGGAGTCACACAGATACGCAGTATTTT
few | TRBJ2-6 | - | TRBV5-4 | CASSARGEGANVLTF | TGTGCCAGCAGTGCCAGGGGTGAAGGGGCCAACGTCCTGACTTTC
- | TRBJ2-3 | - | TRBV4-2 | CASSQVADSDTQYF | TGTGCCAGCAGCCAAGTTGCAGATTCTGATACGCAGTATTTT
once | TRBJ2-1 | - | TRBV18 | CASSPPVEGGNEQFF | TGTGCCAGCTCACCCCCCGTTGAAGGGGGCAATGAGCAGTTCTTC
- | TRBJ2-3 | - | TRBV28 | CASRDFSTDTQYF | TGTGCCAGTCGAGATTTTAGCACAGATACGCAGTATTTT
- | TRBJ2-7 | TRBD1 | TRBV25-1 | CASSDHQGVGYEQYF | TGTGCCAGCAGTGACCACCAGGGGGTCGGCTACGAGCAGTACTTC
- | TRBJ1-5 | - | TRBV2 | CASTQGRESNQPQHF | TGTGCCAGCACCCAGGGCAGGGAAAGCAATCAGCCCCAGCATTTT
- | TRBJ2-1 | TRBD2 | TRBV9 | CASSSTSGGYNEQFF | TGTGCCAGCAGCTCGACTAGCGGGGGGTACAATGAGCAGTTCTTC
- | TRBJ1-4 | - | TRBV28 | CASREWTASNEKLFF | TGTGCCAGCAGGGAGTGGACAGCTTCTAATGAAAAACTGTTTTTT
once | TRBJ2-3 | - | TRBV3-1/TRBV3-2 | CASSQGRDTQYF | TGTGCCAGCAGCCAAGGGAGAGATACGCAGTATTTT
- | TRBJ2-3 | TRBD1 | TRBV9 | CASSAQGASTDTQYF | TGTGCCAGCAGCGCCCAGGGGGCTAGCACAGATACGCAGTATTTT
once | TRBJ1-3 | TRBD1 | TRBV10-3 | CATAGGASSGNTIYF | TGTGCCACTGCAGGGGGCGCGAGCTCTGGAAACACCATATATTTT
- | TRBJ1-2 | TRBD1 | TRBV30 | CAWSSQGVYGYTF | TGTGCCTGGAGTTCCCAGGGGGTCTATGGCTACACCTTC
- | TRBJ1-1 | - | TRBV11-2 | CASSEVGAGEAFF | TGTGCCAGCAGCGAAGTGGGGGCAGGTGAAGCTTTCTTT
few | TRBJ1-1 | - | TRBV6-1 | CASSEVPDSLSEAFF | TGTGCCAGCAGTGAAGTCCCGGACAGTCTCAGTGAAGCTTTCTTT
- | TRBJ1-6 | TRBD1 | TRBV4-1 | CASSLGQGHSPLHF | TGCGCCAGCAGCCTGGGACAGGGTCATTCACCCCTCCACTTT
- | TRBJ1-5 | - | TRBV7-2 | CASSPQGSQPQHF | TGTGCCAGCAGCCCCCAGGGTTCCCAGCCCCAGCATTTT
- | TRBJ2-1 | - | TRBV18 | CASSPRRGTNNEQFF | TGTGCCAGCTCACCTCGGCGGGGAACTAACAATGAGCAGTTCTTC
few | TRBJ1-2 | TRBD1 | TRBV18 | CASSPPSDRGSGYTF | TGTGCCAGCTCACCACCGTCAGACAGGGGGTCTGGCTACACCTTC
- | TRBJ2-2 | TRBD2 | TRBV4-1 | CASSQGLAGYSGELFF | TGCGCCAGCAGCCAAGGACTAGCGGGATACTCCGGGGAGCTGTTTTTT
few | TRBJ1-5 | - | TRBV9 | CASSVDENVNQPQHF | TGTGCCAGCAGCGTAGATGAGAACGTCAATCAGCCCCAGCATTTT
- | TRBJ1-5 | - | TRBV15 | CATSWGDNQPQHF | TGTGCCACCAGCTGGGGGGACAATCAGCCCCAGCATTTT
- | TRBJ2-2 | - | TRBV7-9 | CASSSKNTGELFF | TGTGCCAGCAGCTCTAAGAACACCGGGGAGCTGTTTTTT
- | TRBJ1-1 | TRBD1 | TRBV7-9 | CASSIYDREDTEAFF | TGTGCCAGCAGCATCTATGACAGGGAAGACACTGAAGCTTTCTTT
- | TRBJ1-1 | - | TRBV21-1 | CASSKVGVNTEAFF | TGTGCCAGCAGCAAAGTAGGGGTCAACACTGAAGCTTTCTTT
- | TRBJ1-6 | TRBD1 | TRBV5-6 | CASSLTGGASVAPLHF | TGTGCCAGCAGCTTAACAGGGGGCGCGTCGGTGGCACCCCTCCACTTT
- | TRBJ1-6 | TRBD1 | TRBV20-1 | CSASSTGDISYNSPLHF | TGCAGTGCTAGTAGCACAGGGGATATTTCCTATAATTCACCCCTCCACTTT
- | TRBJ2-1 | TRBD1 | TRBV5-4 | CASSLGDRVYNEQFF | TGTGCCAGCAGCTTGGGGGACAGGGTCTACAATGAGCAGTTCTTC
- | TRBJ2-7 | TRBD2 | TRBV10-3 | CATSGGEEQYF | TGTGCCACAAGCGGGGGAGAGGAGCAGTACTTC
- | TRBJ2-7 | - | TRBV6-2/TRBV6-3 | CASSTAAGLAYEQYF | TGTGCCAGCAGTACCGCCGCGGGTCTGGCCTACGAGCAGTACTTC
- | TRBJ1-3 | TRBD1 | TRBV29-1 | CSVEGTGGNTIYF | TGCAGCGTTGAGGGGACAGGTGGAAACACCATATATTTT
- | TRBJ1-5 | - | TRBV7-2 | CASSLDRVLSQPQHF | TGTGCCAGCAGCTTAGACAGGGTGTTAAGTCAGCCCCAGCATTTT